The subject of this entry is one T cell receptor beta chain. Some clones are missing from TCRdb's copy, which holds only in-frame ones; the method was immunoSEQ multiplex PCR. This table holds under 95,000 clones, around 89% found once. V gave up 1 base and J gave up 3 bases, with 13 bases separating them. The CDR3 has 15 amino acids. Germline V CDR1 and CDR2: GTSNPN, SVGIG (reference sequence). The data were taken from a study of identifying expanded T cells in peripheral blood. This chain uses TRBV30 with TRBJ1-5; no definite D call. The sequencing input was blood. This sequence was found in a person aged 18 to 75 in good health. The CDR3 region is CAWSDGVRYNQPQHF. The CDR3 DNA is TGTGCCTGGAGTGATGGGGTTCGTTACAATCAGCCCCAGCATTTT.